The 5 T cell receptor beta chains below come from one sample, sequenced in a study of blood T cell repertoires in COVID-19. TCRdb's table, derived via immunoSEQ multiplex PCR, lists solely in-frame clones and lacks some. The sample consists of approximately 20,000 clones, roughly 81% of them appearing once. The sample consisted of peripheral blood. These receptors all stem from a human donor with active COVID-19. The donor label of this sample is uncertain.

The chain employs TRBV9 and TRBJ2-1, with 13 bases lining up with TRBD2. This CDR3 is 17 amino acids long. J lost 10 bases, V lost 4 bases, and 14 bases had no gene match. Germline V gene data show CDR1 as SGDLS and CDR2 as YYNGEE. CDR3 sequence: CASSPNLGTSGTREQFF. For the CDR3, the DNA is TGTGCCAGCAGCCCCAACCTCGGGACTAGCGGGACTCGCGAGCAGTTCTTC.

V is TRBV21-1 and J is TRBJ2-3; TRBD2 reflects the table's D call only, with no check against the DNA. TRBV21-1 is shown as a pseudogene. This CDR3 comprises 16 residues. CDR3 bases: TGTGCCACCAACGCCCTCGCGGGCCCTAGCACAGATACGCAGTATTTT. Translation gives CATNALAGPSTDTQYF.

The CDR3: CASSLMPLASNTQYF. DNA of the CDR3: TGTGCCAGCAGCTTAATGCCCCTAGCGTCCAATACGCAGTATTTT. The gene calls are TRBV7-2 and TRBJ2-3, with a tentative D call TRBD2 (6 bases). The ends were cut back, 2 bases at V and 7 bases at J, with 16 bases in the middle. The CDR3 is made up of 15 amino acids. From germline, CDR1 is SGHTA and CDR2 FQGNSA.

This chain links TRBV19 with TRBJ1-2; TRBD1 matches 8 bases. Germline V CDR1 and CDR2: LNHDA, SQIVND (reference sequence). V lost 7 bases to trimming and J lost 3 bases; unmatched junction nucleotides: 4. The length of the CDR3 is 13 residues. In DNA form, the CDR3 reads TGTGCCAGTAAAGACAGGGGATACTATGGCTACACCTTC. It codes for CASKDRGYYGYTF.

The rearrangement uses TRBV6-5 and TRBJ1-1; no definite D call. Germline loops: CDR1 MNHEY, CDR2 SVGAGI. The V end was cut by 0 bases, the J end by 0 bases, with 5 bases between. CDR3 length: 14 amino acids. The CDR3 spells CASSYSEMNTEAFF. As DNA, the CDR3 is TGTGCCAGCAGTTACTCGGAGATGAACACTGAAGCTTTCTTT.